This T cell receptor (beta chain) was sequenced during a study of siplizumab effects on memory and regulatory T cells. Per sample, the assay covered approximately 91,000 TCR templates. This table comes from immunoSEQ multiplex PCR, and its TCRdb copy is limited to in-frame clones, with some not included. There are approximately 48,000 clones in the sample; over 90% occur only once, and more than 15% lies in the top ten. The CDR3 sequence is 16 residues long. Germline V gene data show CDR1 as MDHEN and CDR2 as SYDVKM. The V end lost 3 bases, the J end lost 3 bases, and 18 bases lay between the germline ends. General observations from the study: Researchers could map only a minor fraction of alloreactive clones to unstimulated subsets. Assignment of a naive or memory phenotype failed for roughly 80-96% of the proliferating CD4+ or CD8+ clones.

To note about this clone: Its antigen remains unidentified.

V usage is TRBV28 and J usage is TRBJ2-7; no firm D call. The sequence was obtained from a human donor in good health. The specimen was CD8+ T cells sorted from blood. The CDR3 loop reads CASSFSRSPRLYEQYF. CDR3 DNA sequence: TGTGCCAGCAGTTTCTCTCGCTCACCCAGGCTCTACGAGCAGTACTTC.